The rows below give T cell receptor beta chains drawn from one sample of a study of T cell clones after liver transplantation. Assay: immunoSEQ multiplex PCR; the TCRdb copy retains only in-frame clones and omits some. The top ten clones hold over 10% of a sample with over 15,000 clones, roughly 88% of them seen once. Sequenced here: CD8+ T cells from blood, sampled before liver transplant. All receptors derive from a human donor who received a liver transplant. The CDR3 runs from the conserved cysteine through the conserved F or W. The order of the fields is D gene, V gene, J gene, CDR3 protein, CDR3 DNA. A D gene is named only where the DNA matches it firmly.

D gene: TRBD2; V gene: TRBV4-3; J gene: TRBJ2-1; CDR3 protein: CASSQTSGSHSEQFF; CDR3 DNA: TGCGCCAGCAGCCAAACTAGCGGGAGCCACAGTGAGCAGTTCTTC
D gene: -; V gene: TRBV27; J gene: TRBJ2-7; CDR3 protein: CASSSSGLSYEQYF; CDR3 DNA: -
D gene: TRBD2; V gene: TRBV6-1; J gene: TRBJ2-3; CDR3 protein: CASLNRGTGGDTQYF; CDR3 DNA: TGTGCCAGCCTCAACCGAGGGACGGGAGGGGATACGCAGTATTTT
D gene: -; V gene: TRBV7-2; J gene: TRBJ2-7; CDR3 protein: CASSAYRHLSYEQYF; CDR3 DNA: TGTGCCAGCAGCGCCTACAGACACCTCTCCTACGAGCAGTACTTC
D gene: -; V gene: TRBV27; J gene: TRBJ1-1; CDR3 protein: CASSLSGGGNTEAFF; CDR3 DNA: TGTGCCAGCAGTTTAAGTGGGGGGGGGAACACTGAAGCTTTCTTT
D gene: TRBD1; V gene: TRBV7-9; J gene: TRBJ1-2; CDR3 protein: CASSTRDRERLYGYTF; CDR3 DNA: TGTGCCAGCAGCACTCGGGACAGGGAAAGACTTTATGGCTACACCTTC
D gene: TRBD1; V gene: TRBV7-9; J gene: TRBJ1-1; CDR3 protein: CASSSPHLKTGMNTEAFF; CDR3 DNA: TGTGCCAGCAGCTCACCCCACCTTAAGACAGGGATGAACACTGAAGCTTTCTTT
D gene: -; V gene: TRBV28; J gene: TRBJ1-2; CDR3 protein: CASSLSAGAANYGYTF; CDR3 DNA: TGTGCCAGCAGTTTATCGGCAGGGGCAGCTAACTATGGCTACACCTTC
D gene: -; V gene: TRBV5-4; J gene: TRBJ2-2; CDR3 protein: CASSQYVTGELFF; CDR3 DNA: TGTGCCAGCAGCCAATACGTTACCGGGGAGCTGTTTTTT
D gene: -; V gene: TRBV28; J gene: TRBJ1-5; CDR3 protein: CASSLHREIGQPQHF; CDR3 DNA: TGTGCCAGCAGTTTACACAGGGAAATAGGTCAGCCCCAGCATTTT
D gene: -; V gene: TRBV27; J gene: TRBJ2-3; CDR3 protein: CASSPTPRASTDTQYF; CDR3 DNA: TGTGCCAGCAGCCCGACCCCACGCGCTAGCACAGATACGCAGTATTTT
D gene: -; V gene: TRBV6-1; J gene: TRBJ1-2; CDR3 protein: CASHGPDSPNYGYTF; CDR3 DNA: TGTGCCAGCCATGGACCGGACAGCCCTAACTATGGCTACACCTTC
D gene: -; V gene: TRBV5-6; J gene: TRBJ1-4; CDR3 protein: CASSSRASNEKLFF; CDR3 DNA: TGTGCCAGCAGCTCTAGGGCTTCAAATGAAAAACTGTTTTTT
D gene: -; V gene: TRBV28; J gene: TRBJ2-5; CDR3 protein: CASSLRIQETQYF; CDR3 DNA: TGTGCCAGCAGTTTAAGGATCCAAGAGACCCAGTACTTC